The rows below give T cell receptor beta chains drawn from one sample of a study of glioma-infiltrating T cells after dendritic cell vaccination. Only in-frame clones appear in the TCRdb table, and some are missing; sequencing was by immunoSEQ multiplex PCR. Of about 38,000 clones listed, 70% to 85% are singletons. The sequencing here drew on blood, taken before dendritic cell vaccination. These receptors came from a human donor with glioblastoma. Each CDR3 is given with its conserved first and last residue. Fields, in order: D gene, clone size, V gene, J gene, CDR3 protein, CDR3 DNA. The D gene is left open where the match is weak. Clone size, where shown, is once, few, many, or a class for clones that have expanded.

D: NA
size: NA
V: TRBV6-6
J: TRBJ1-1
CDR3: CASSRTPGNTEAFF
DNA: TGTGCCAGCAGCAGGACACCGGGGAACACTGAAGCTTTCTTT

D: TRBD1
size: NA
V: TRBV11-2
J: TRBJ1-2
CDR3: CASSLSQGVYGYTF
DNA: TGTGCCAGCAGCCTCAGCCAGGGGGTTTATGGCTACACCTTC

D: TRBD1
size: NA
V: TRBV28
J: TRBJ1-1
CDR3: CASSLLGTGGINTEAFF
DNA: TGTGCCAGCAGTTTACTTGGGACAGGGGGCATAAACACTGAAGCTTTCTTT

D: TRBD1
size: NA
V: TRBV30
J: TRBJ1-2
CDR3: CAWSVMGTGIAYGYTF
DNA: TGTGCCTGGAGTGTAATGGGGACAGGGATTGCCTATGGCTACACCTTC

D: NA
size: NA
V: TRBV7-8
J: TRBJ1-4
CDR3: CASSLVGGRNEKLFF
DNA: TGTGCCAGCAGCTTAGTAGGGGGACGTAATGAAAAACTGTTTTTT

D: TRBD2
size: NA
V: TRBV11-2
J: TRBJ2-3
CDR3: CASSSEEGAGADTQYF
DNA: TGTGCCAGCAGCTCCGAGGAAGGGGCGGGGGCAGATACGCAGTATTTT

D: NA
size: few
V: TRBV19
J: TRBJ1-2
CDR3: CASSEATGTNYGYTF
DNA: TGTGCCAGTAGTGAGGCGACAGGAACAAACTATGGCTACACCTTC

D: TRBD1
size: NA
V: TRBV2
J: TRBJ1-5
CDR3: CASRSQGAGNQPQHF
DNA: TGTGCCAGCAGGTCTCAGGGGGCTGGCAATCAGCCCCAGCATTTT

D: TRBD1
size: NA
V: TRBV5-1
J: TRBJ2-5
CDR3: CASGIGTGYQETQYF
DNA: TGCGCCAGCGGAATCGGGACAGGGTACCAAGAGACCCAGTACTTC

D: NA
size: NA
V: TRBV29-1
J: TRBJ2-4
CDR3: CSVEPPDRGGIQYF
DNA: TGCAGCGTTGAACCGCCCGATCGGGGTGGCATTCAGTACTTC

D: NA
size: NA
V: TRBV18
J: TRBJ1-3
CDR3: CASSPSQVSGNTIYF
DNA: TGTGCCAGCTCACCCTCACAAGTCTCTGGAAACACCATATATTTT

D: TRBD1
size: NA
V: TRBV10-3
J: TRBJ1-5
CDR3: CAISEGDRGTNQPQHF
DNA: TGTGCCATCAGTGAGGGGGACAGAGGAACCAATCAGCCCCAGCATTTT

D: NA
size: NA
V: TRBV6-5
J: TRBJ1-5
CDR3: CASSYSGALNQPQHF
DNA: TGTGCCAGCAGTTACTCAGGGGCCCTCAATCAGCCCCAGCATTTT

D: NA
size: NA
V: TRBV11-2
J: TRBJ2-3
CDR3: CASSFRGRVSDTQYF
DNA: TGTGCCAGCAGCTTCCGGGGGAGAGTATCAGATACGCAGTATTTT

D: NA
size: NA
V: TRBV20-1
J: TRBJ1-1
CDR3: CSARTGTEAFF
DNA: TGCAGTGCTAGAACGGGGACTGAAGCTTTCTTT

D: NA
size: once
V: TRBV30
J: TRBJ1-5
CDR3: CAWSVQISNQPQHF
DNA: TGTGCCTGGAGTGTACAGATTAGCAATCAGCCCCAGCATTTT

D: NA
size: NA
V: TRBV7-9
J: TRBJ1-1
CDR3: CASSPIWGGHTEAFF
DNA: TGTGCCAGCAGCCCAATTTGGGGAGGGCACACTGAAGCTTTCTTT

D: TRBD1
size: few
V: TRBV6-6
J: TRBJ1-6
CDR3: CASSPPGQDNSPLHF
DNA: TGTGCCAGCAGTCCCCCTGGACAGGATAATTCCCCCCTCCACTTT

D: NA
size: NA
V: TRBV7-9
J: TRBJ1-2
CDR3: CASSLGRSDGYTF
DNA: TGTGCCAGCAGCTTAGGCCGGAGTGATGGCTACACCTTC

D: TRBD2
size: NA
V: TRBV7-2
J: TRBJ2-1
CDR3: CASSLYPNRLAVNEQFF
DNA: TGTGCCAGCAGCTTATATCCCAATCGACTAGCGGTAAATGAGCAGTTCTTC

D: TRBD2
size: NA
V: TRBV5-6
J: TRBJ2-2
CDR3: CASSVGLAGGRTGELFF
DNA: TGTGCCAGCAGCGTGGGACTAGCGGGGGGGCGAACCGGGGAGCTGTTTTTT

D: NA
size: NA
V: TRBV18
J: TRBJ1-1
CDR3: CASSPIRVLFRNTEAFF
DNA: TGTGCCAGCTCACCGATCAGGGTATTGTTTCGGAACACTGAAGCTTTCTTT

D: TRBD1
size: NA
V: TRBV25-1
J: TRBJ2-5
CDR3: CASRSGTEGQETQYF
DNA: TGTGCCAGCAGGTCCGGGACAGAGGGACAAGAGACCCAGTACTTC

D: TRBD2
size: NA
V: TRBV5-1
J: TRBJ2-3
CDR3: CASSSAGGRTDTQYF
DNA: TGCGCCAGCAGCTCAGCGGGGGGCCGCACAGATACGCAGTATTTT

D: TRBD2
size: NA
V: TRBV30
J: TRBJ2-2
CDR3: CAWNRGANTGELFF
DNA: TGTGCCTGGAACCGGGGGGCGAACACCGGGGAGCTGTTTTTT

D: TRBD1
size: NA
V: TRBV4-1
J: TRBJ1-6
CDR3: CASSQERIRGSYNSPLHF
DNA: TGCGCCAGCAGCCAAGAGCGAATCAGGGGGTCCTATAATTCACCCCTCCACTTT

D: TRBD1
size: few
V: TRBV7-2
J: TRBJ1-2
CDR3: CASSLSTGTGAFRNGYTF
DNA: TGTGCCAGCAGCTTGAGTACCGGGACAGGAGCCTTTCGGAATGGCTACACCTTC

D: TRBD2
size: NA
V: TRBV10-2
J: TRBJ2-1
CDR3: CASKLAGGLNEQFF
DNA: TGCGCCAGCAAACTAGCGGGGGGGCTAAATGAGCAGTTCTTC

D: NA
size: NA
V: TRBV11-3
J: TRBJ2-5
CDR3: CASSGGYETQYF
DNA: TGTGCCAGCAGCGGGGGGTATGAGACCCAGTACTTC

D: NA
size: NA
V: TRBV7-2
J: TRBJ1-1
CDR3: CASSLGVSGGAFF
DNA: TGTGCCAGCAGCTTAGGTGTTTCAGGTGGGGCTTTCTTT

D: TRBD2
size: NA
V: TRBV13
J: TRBJ2-7
CDR3: CASSSRATLAGDYEQYF
DNA: TGTGCCAGCAGCTCAAGGGCAACACTAGCGGGGGACTACGAGCAGTACTTC

D: NA
size: once
V: TRBV19
J: TRBJ1-5
CDR3: CASSNTQSNQPQHF
DNA: TGTGCCAGTAGTAATACCCAGTCCAATCAGCCCCAGCATTTT

D: NA
size: NA
V: TRBV13
J: TRBJ1-1
CDR3: CASRILLGSPGEHTEAFF
DNA: TGTGCCAGCAGGATACTCCTTGGGTCGCCAGGGGAACACACTGAAGCTTTCTTT

D: NA
size: NA
V: TRBV4-2
J: TRBJ2-1
CDR3: CASSLQGYSYNEQFF
DNA: TGTGCCAGCAGCCTGCAGGGTTACTCCTACAATGAGCAGTTCTTC

D: TRBD1
size: NA
V: TRBV29-1
J: TRBJ1-2
CDR3: CSVDMDRVDYGYTF
DNA: TGCAGCGTTGACATGGACAGGGTAGACTATGGCTACACCTTC

D: NA
size: few
V: TRBV19
J: TRBJ2-2
CDR3: CASRARVLWNTGELFF
DNA: TGTGCCAGTAGAGCCAGGGTTTTGTGGAACACCGGGGAGCTGTTTTTT

D: TRBD1
size: NA
V: TRBV11-2
J: TRBJ1-2
CDR3: CASSMGTGGAYGYTF
DNA: TGTGCCAGCAGCATGGGGACAGGGGGCGCCTATGGCTACACCTTC

D: NA
size: NA
V: TRBV19
J: TRBJ1-1
CDR3: CASGEGRRGNTEAFF
DNA: TGTGCCAGTGGGGAGGGGCGCCGAGGGAACACTGAAGCTTTCTTT

D: TRBD1
size: once
V: TRBV5-1
J: TRBJ1-4
CDR3: CASSWLPTGVTNEKLFF
DNA: TGCGCCAGCAGCTGGCTACCGACAGGGGTAACTAATGAAAAACTGTTTTTT

D: TRBD2
size: NA
V: TRBV12-5
J: TRBJ2-2
CDR3: CASGSGTSLVGELFF
DNA: TGTGCTAGTGGTTCCGGGACTAGCTTAGTCGGGGAGCTGTTTTTT

D: TRBD2
size: NA
V: TRBV6-4
J: TRBJ2-3
CDR3: CASSDSPGGGTDTQYF
DNA: TGTGCCAGCAGTGACTCGCCGGGGGGGGGAACAGATACGCAGTATTTT

D: NA
size: NA
V: TRBV11-2
J: TRBJ2-6
CDR3: CASSLALPGANVLTF
DNA: TGTGCCAGCAGCTTAGCACTCCCCGGGGCCAACGTCCTGACTTTC

D: NA
size: NA
V: TRBV5-1
J: TRBJ1-4
CDR3: CASSLDNTSEKLFF
DNA: TGCGCCAGCAGCTTGGACAACACCAGTGAAAAACTGTTTTTT

D: NA
size: NA
V: TRBV5-1
J: TRBJ1-3
CDR3: CASSVSPLQELSGNTIYF
DNA: TGCGCCAGCAGCGTCAGCCCGTTACAGGAACTCTCTGGAAACACCATATATTTT

D: NA
size: NA
V: TRBV10-3
J: TRBJ2-2
CDR3: CASKETVNTGELFF
DNA: TGTGCCAGCAAGGAGACAGTGAACACCGGGGAGCTGTTTTTT

D: TRBD1
size: few
V: TRBV6-5
J: TRBJ1-2
CDR3: CASSYSEGASYGYTF
DNA: TGTGCCAGCAGTTACTCGGAGGGGGCCAGCTATGGCTACACCTTC

D: NA
size: NA
V: TRBV5-8
J: TRBJ2-7
CDR3: CASQTRGQTYEQYF
DNA: TGTGCCAGCCAGACTAGGGGACAGACCTACGAGCAGTACTTC

D: TRBD1
size: NA
V: TRBV30
J: TRBJ1-1
CDR3: CAWSRTGVHTEAFF
DNA: TGTGCCTGGAGCCGGACAGGGGTACACACTGAAGCTTTCTTT

D: NA
size: NA
V: TRBV28
J: TRBJ1-1
CDR3: CASSFISSGYYTEAFF
DNA: TGTGCCAGCAGTTTTATCTCCTCGGGGTACTACACTGAAGCTTTCTTT

D: TRBD1
size: NA
V: TRBV10-3
J: TRBJ2-7
CDR3: CAISEGTGLYEQYF
DNA: TGTGCCATCAGTGAAGGGACAGGGCTCTACGAGCAGTACTTC